This note documents a single T cell receptor beta chain sequence. Its antigen is unidentified. These data belong to a study of post-analysis software for immune sequencing data. Germline V lookup: CDR1 MNHEY, CDR2 SMNVEV (reference sequence). The CDR3 spans 16 residues. Trimming removed 0 bases from V and 3 bases from J; junction bases left unmatched: 4. Study-wide results and caveats: Roughly five TRBV segments appeared more often in patients than in controls, and TRBV5-6, TRBV5-1 and TRBV20-1 were among these.

The TCR beta cDNA libraries carried unique molecular identifiers. A population of about 0.9 to 10 million T cells gave rise to around 480,000 cDNA molecules. TCRdb processed the PCR reads anew with MiXCR; each CDR3 protein has one entry. The sample has hundreds of thousands of distinct CDR3 sequences; roughly three fifths are singletons. The chain carries TRBV27 and TRBJ2-4; TRBD2 matches at 8 bases. The sample taken for sequencing was blood. The receptor was derived from a girl aged 2-10 years with multiple sclerosis. CDR3 nucleotides: TGTGCCAGCAGTTTATCGAAGGGGACTAGCAAAAACATTCAGTACTTC. It is translated as CASSLSKGTSKNIQYF.